The rows below give T cell receptor beta chains drawn from one sample of a study of blood T cell repertoires in COVID-19. Libraries were prepared by immunoSEQ multiplex PCR; TCRdb keeps only in-frame clonotypes and omits some of them. The sample consists of under 400,000 clones, about nine tenths of them appearing once. Sequences were obtained from peripheral blood. The source of these receptors is a woman in her fifties or sixties with COVID-19, enrolled during active disease. Each CDR3 is given with its conserved first and last residue. A D gene is named only where the DNA matches it firmly. A row's size may be missing; if present it is once, few, many or a size class.

clone size: NA; V gene: TRBV5-4; D gene: NA; J gene: TRBJ1-4; CDR3 DNA: TGTGCCAGCAGCTCAGGGTTACTTAATGAAAAACTGTTTTTT; CDR3 protein: CASSSGLLNEKLFF
clone size: NA; V gene: TRBV7-3; D gene: NA; J gene: TRBJ1-1; CDR3 DNA: TGTGCCAGCAGTTCCACAGCGGGGGCTGAAGCTTTCTTT; CDR3 protein: CASSSTAGAEAFF
clone size: NA; V gene: TRBV9; D gene: NA; J gene: TRBJ2-1; CDR3 DNA: TGTGCCAGCAGCGTAAAAGGCGGGCCTTCCCCTAATGAGCAGTTCTTC; CDR3 protein: CASSVKGGPSPNEQFF
clone size: NA; V gene: TRBV5-1; D gene: NA; J gene: TRBJ1-1; CDR3 DNA: TGCGCCAGCAGCTTTGAGGTTCGGAACACTGAAGCTTTCTTT; CDR3 protein: CASSFEVRNTEAFF
clone size: NA; V gene: TRBV6-1; D gene: NA; J gene: TRBJ1-4; CDR3 DNA: TGTGCCAGCAGTGAAAGGGGAGGGGGGGTTGAAAAACTGTTTTTT; CDR3 protein: CASSERGGGVEKLFF
clone size: NA; V gene: TRBV9; D gene: TRBD1; J gene: TRBJ1-2; CDR3 DNA: TGTGCCAGCAGCCTAACAGGGGGCGTGAATGGCTACACCTTC; CDR3 protein: CASSLTGGVNGYTF
clone size: NA; V gene: TRBV15; D gene: NA; J gene: TRBJ1-5; CDR3 DNA: TGTGCCACCAGCAGTAGCAGACAAGGGGGTCAGCCCCAGCATTTT; CDR3 protein: CATSSSRQGGQPQHF
clone size: once; V gene: TRBV5-6; D gene: TRBD1; J gene: TRBJ1-1; CDR3 DNA: TGTGCCAGCAGCTTCAAACAGGGGACGAGCACTGAAGCTTTCTTT; CDR3 protein: CASSFKQGTSTEAFF
clone size: NA; V gene: TRBV5-1; D gene: NA; J gene: TRBJ2-7; CDR3 DNA: TGCGCCAGCAGCTTGAGGGAGCGAGTGGGGAGCAAGTACTTC; CDR3 protein: CASSLRERVGSKYF
clone size: NA; V gene: TRBV5-8; D gene: NA; J gene: TRBJ1-1; CDR3 DNA: TGTGCCAGCAGCTTGAGGTCGTTTGACGGGGACACTGAAGCTTTCTTT; CDR3 protein: CASSLRSFDGDTEAFF
clone size: NA; V gene: TRBV6-5; D gene: NA; J gene: TRBJ1-2; CDR3 DNA: TGTGCCAGCAGTTACTCAGCCAGGTCTAATAGTGGCTACACCTTC; CDR3 protein: CASSYSARSNSGYTF
clone size: once; V gene: TRBV9; D gene: NA; J gene: TRBJ2-2; CDR3 DNA: TGTGCCAGCAGCTCCCGTCTAGACAACACCGGGGAGCTGTTTTTT; CDR3 protein: CASSSRLDNTGELFF
clone size: NA; V gene: TRBV28; D gene: NA; J gene: TRBJ1-5; CDR3 DNA: TGTGCCAGCAGTGTCTGGTCGGGCAATCAGCCCCAGCATTTT; CDR3 protein: CASSVWSGNQPQHF
clone size: NA; V gene: TRBV7-8; D gene: TRBD1; J gene: TRBJ1-4; CDR3 DNA: TGTGCCAGCAGCCTAAGGGGGCACTATGAAAAACTGTTTTTT; CDR3 protein: CASSLRGHYEKLFF
clone size: few; V gene: TRBV2; D gene: NA; J gene: TRBJ1-5; CDR3 DNA: TGTGCCAGCAGTGCGACAGAGGATCAGCCCCAGCATTTT; CDR3 protein: CASSATEDQPQHF
clone size: NA; V gene: TRBV5-1; D gene: NA; J gene: TRBJ1-4; CDR3 DNA: TGCGCCAGCAGCTTGGAGGGGACTGCAACTAATGAAAAACTGTTTTTT; CDR3 protein: CASSLEGTATNEKLFF
clone size: NA; V gene: TRBV9; D gene: TRBD1; J gene: TRBJ2-2; CDR3 DNA: TGTGCCAGCAGCGTAGGCTGGACAGGGGGCGGCCCTATGGCCGGGGAGCTGTTTTTT; CDR3 protein: CASSVGWTGGGPMAGELFF
clone size: NA; V gene: TRBV6-5; D gene: NA; J gene: TRBJ1-2; CDR3 DNA: TGTGCCAGCAGAGCCGGGGGGGGCAGGGCCTATGGCTACACCTTC; CDR3 protein: CASRAGGGRAYGYTF
clone size: NA; V gene: TRBV30; D gene: NA; J gene: TRBJ1-5; CDR3 DNA: TGTGCCTGGAACGGGGGGGACATGTATCAGCCCCAGCATTTT; CDR3 protein: CAWNGGDMYQPQHF
clone size: NA; V gene: TRBV2; D gene: TRBD2; J gene: TRBJ2-1; CDR3 DNA: TGTGCCAGCAGTGAACGAAGCGGGGGGATCAATGAGCAGTTCTTC; CDR3 protein: CASSERSGGINEQFF
clone size: NA; V gene: TRBV14; D gene: NA; J gene: TRBJ1-2; CDR3 DNA: TGTGCCAGCAGCCCGACAGCTAACTATGGCTACACCTTC; CDR3 protein: CASSPTANYGYTF
clone size: NA; V gene: TRBV5-6; D gene: TRBD1; J gene: TRBJ2-5; CDR3 DNA: TGTGCCAGCAGCTCATCCGGGACAGGGATAGAGACCCAGTACTTC; CDR3 protein: CASSSSGTGIETQYF
clone size: NA; V gene: TRBV5-1; D gene: NA; J gene: TRBJ1-3; CDR3 DNA: TGCGCCAGCAGCGCGGACCCCGGGAAAGGAAACACCATATATTTT; CDR3 protein: CASSADPGKGNTIYF
clone size: NA; V gene: TRBV7-2; D gene: TRBD1; J gene: TRBJ1-1; CDR3 DNA: TGTGCCAGCAGCGCCCGACAGGGGAGGAACACTGAAGCTTTCTTT; CDR3 protein: CASSARQGRNTEAFF
clone size: NA; V gene: TRBV9; D gene: TRBD1; J gene: TRBJ2-2; CDR3 DNA: TGTGCCAGCAGCGTAACTCAGGGGGCCGGGGAGCTGTTTTTT; CDR3 protein: CASSVTQGAGELFF
clone size: NA; V gene: TRBV2; D gene: NA; J gene: TRBJ1-5; CDR3 DNA: TGTGCCAGCAGCCTGAATCAGCCCCAGCATTTT; CDR3 protein: CASSLNQPQHF
clone size: NA; V gene: TRBV5-1; D gene: TRBD1; J gene: TRBJ1-1; CDR3 DNA: TGCGCCAGCACCGGACAGGGGACGGCCCAAGCTTTCTTT; CDR3 protein: CASTGQGTAQAFF
clone size: NA; V gene: TRBV5-4; D gene: TRBD2; J gene: TRBJ2-3; CDR3 DNA: TGTGCCAGCAGCTTGATGAGCGGGGCCATCACAGATACGCAGTATTTT; CDR3 protein: CASSLMSGAITDTQYF
clone size: NA; V gene: TRBV11-3; D gene: NA; J gene: TRBJ1-1; CDR3 DNA: TGTGCCAGCAGCCGGTCGACAGGAGGTGAAGCTTTCTTT; CDR3 protein: CASSRSTGGEAFF
clone size: NA; V gene: TRBV19; D gene: NA; J gene: TRBJ2-4; CDR3 DNA: TGTGCCAGTAGTCCCCGGGGGTCTGGCGACCAGGCGGCCAAAAACATTCAGTACTTC; CDR3 protein: CASSPRGSGDQAAKNIQYF
clone size: NA; V gene: TRBV5-1; D gene: NA; J gene: TRBJ1-1; CDR3 DNA: TGCGCCAGCAGCTCGGGTGGGTTAGGCCGGTCCGGAATGAACACTGAAGCTTTCTTT; CDR3 protein: CASSSGGLGRSGMNTEAFF
clone size: NA; V gene: TRBV5-5; D gene: TRBD1; J gene: TRBJ1-5; CDR3 DNA: TGTGCCAGCAGCTTTTTAGCCAGGGGGCCCCAGCCCCAGCATTTT; CDR3 protein: CASSFLARGPQPQHF
clone size: NA; V gene: TRBV7-3; D gene: NA; J gene: TRBJ2-4; CDR3 DNA: TGTGCCAGCAGCCCACAGCCGGGGAACATTCAGTACTTC; CDR3 protein: CASSPQPGNIQYF
clone size: once; V gene: TRBV18; D gene: TRBD1; J gene: TRBJ1-6; CDR3 DNA: TGTGCCAGCTCACCTCCGGACAGGACTTGGACACCCCTCCACTTT; CDR3 protein: CASSPPDRTWTPLHF
clone size: NA; V gene: TRBV29-1; D gene: TRBD1; J gene: TRBJ2-2; CDR3 DNA: TGCAGCGTTGAGGGACAGGGGGGAACCGGGGAGCTGTTTTTT; CDR3 protein: CSVEGQGGTGELFF
clone size: NA; V gene: TRBV2; D gene: TRBD1; J gene: TRBJ1-1; CDR3 DNA: TGTGCCAGCAGGACTACAGGGGACACTGAAGCTTTCTTT; CDR3 protein: CASRTTGDTEAFF
clone size: NA; V gene: TRBV6-4; D gene: NA; J gene: TRBJ1-2; CDR3 DNA: TGTGCCGGCCATCAGGGGCAGGGTGGCTACACCTTC; CDR3 protein: CAGHQGQGGYTF